A single sample gave rise to the 17 T cell receptor beta chains below, sequenced in a study of blood T cell repertoires in COVID-19. Sequencing used immunoSEQ multiplex PCR; TCRdb keeps in-frame clones, though not all of them. The sample records about 300,000 clones, 80% to 90% being singletons. The source material was peripheral blood. All receptors derive from a woman between 45 and 60 years old with acute or convalescent COVID-19.

This clone was detected once. The genes are TRBV9 and TRBJ2-3; 8 bases fit TRBD2. V shed 3 bases, J shed 6 bases, and the junction held 3 bases outside the gene matches. Germline V gene sequence: CDR1 SGDLS, CDR2 YYNGEE. The CDR3 spans 13 residues. CDR3 DNA: TGTGCCAGCAGCGGGAGCGGGGGTGATACGCAGTATTTT. Residues: CASSGSGGDTQYF. The full variable domain, its missing parts supplied by reference TRBV9 and TRBJ2-3, is DSGVTQTPKHLITATGQRVTLRCSPRSGDLSVYWYQQSLDQGLQFLIQYYNGEERAKGNILERFSAQQFPDLHSELNLSSLELGDSALYFCASSGSGGDTQYFGPGTRLTVL.

The V gene is TRBV14, the J gene TRBJ2-5; perhaps TRBD1 as D (6 bases). The CDR3 contains 15 residues. Germline CDR1 SGHDN, CDR2 FVKESK. The V and J ends lost 4 bases and 5 bases respectively, with 17 bases between them. The CDR3 is CASSPRGSLGETQYF. Here the CDR3 DNA reads TGTGCCAGCAGCCCCAGGGGAAGCCTTGGGGAGACCCAGTACTTC.

Only one count was recorded for this clone. V is TRBV7-2 and J is TRBJ1-3; D not resolved. Germline values: CDR1 SGHTA, CDR2 FQGNSA. V was clipped by 5 bases and J by 0 bases, with 5 bases between them. The CDR3 is 13 residues long. CDR3 coding DNA: TGTGCCAGCAGCCTTTACTCTGGAAACACCATATATTTT. Its protein product is CASSLYSGNTIYF.

The J gene is TRBJ2-4, the V gene TRBV2, with 7 positions matching TRBD1. Trimming at V came to 8 bases and at J to 7 bases, leaving 11 bases not matched to a gene. Germline loops: CDR1 SNHLY, CDR2 FYNNEI. This CDR3 region has 14 residues. The CDR3 region has the DNA TGTGCCAGCCGTCTAACAGGGGACCCTAACATTCAGTACTTC. Translating gives CASRLTGDPNIQYF.

The V call is TRBV30, the J call TRBJ1-2; 8 bases agree with TRBD1. CDR1 is GTSNPN and CDR2 is SVGIG in the germline V gene (reference sequence). The CDR3 loop spans 15 amino acids. The J segment lost 4 bases and the V segment lost 3 bases, leaving 10 bases of the junction unmatched. The CDR3 nucleotides read TGTGCCTGGAGCCCCACTGGACAGGGCTTCTATGGCTACACCTTC. Encoded protein: CAWSPTGQGFYGYTF.

The gene calls are TRBV30 and TRBJ2-1, with a weak D call TRBD1 (6 bases). Germline assignment: CDR1 GTSNPN and CDR2 SVGIG (reference sequence). The CDR3 runs to 13 residues. CDR3 loop: CAYRDNFYNEQFF. The CDR3, as DNA: TGTGCTTACAGGGATAATTTCTACAATGAGCAGTTCTTC.

This clone occurred a few times. This sequence joins TRBV5-4 and TRBJ2-6; D gene uncertain. Trimming cost V 0 bases and J 0 bases, with 7 bases left between them. Germline V lookup: CDR1 SGHNT, CDR2 YYREEE (reference sequence). CDR3 length equals 16 residues. This chain's CDR3 is CASSLDYYSGANVLTF. For the CDR3, the DNA is TGTGCCAGCAGCTTGGACTATTACTCTGGGGCCAACGTCCTGACTTTC.

For this clone: The same CDR3 is also encoded by other DNA sequences in this sample. This chain connects TRBV27 to TRBJ2-2, with D tentatively TRBD2 (6 bases). The V and J ends lost 2 bases and 4 bases respectively, with 14 bases between them. CDR1 is MNHEY and CDR2 is SMNVEV in the germline V gene (reference sequence). The CDR3 covers 16 residues. The CDR3 region is CASSLNGRSGTGELFF. The CDR3 DNA reads TGTGCCAGCAGTTTAAACGGGAGAAGCGGCACCGGGGAGCTGTTTTTT.

This clone has more than one count but fewer than ten. The chain joins TRBV7-8 to TRBJ2-7, with D maybe TRBD1 (5 bases). Germline loops: CDR1 SGHVS, CDR2 FQNEAQ. Trimming shortened V by 5 bases and J by 4 bases, and 12 bases separated the two germline ends. This CDR3 has 13 residues. CDR3 sequence reads: CASSIGAKYEQYF. CDR3 sequence (DNA): TGTGCCAGCAGCATAGGGGCGAAGTACGAGCAGTACTTC.

This clone was seen only a few times. The chain recombines TRBV11-2 with TRBJ1-1; D not certain. The CDR3 runs 13 residues. Per the germline V gene, CDR1 is SGHAT and CDR2 is FQNNGV. Trimming left V 3 bases short and J 3 bases short, with 8 bases between. In nucleotides, the CDR3 is TGTGCCAGCAGCTTCCAAGAGGACACTGAAGCTTTCTTT. Translated, it gives CASSFQEDTEAFF. The variable domain in full, completed from reference TRBV11-2 and TRBJ1-1, reads EAGVAQSPRYKIIEKRQSVAFWCNPISGHATLYWYQQILGQGPKLLIQFQNNGVVDDSQLPKDRFSAERLKGVDSTLKIQPAKLEDSAVYLCASSFQEDTEAFFGQGTRLTVV.

The chain joins TRBV19 to TRBJ1-2; 10 bases line up with TRBD1. This CDR3 region has 15 residues. V lost 5 bases and J lost 2; bases outside the gene matches: 5. Germline values: CDR1 LNHDA, CDR2 SQIVND (reference sequence). The CDR3 DNA follows: TGTGCCAGTAGTCAACCGGGACAGGGGAACTATGGCTACACCTTC. It translates to CASSQPGQGNYGYTF. Combining the CDR3 with reference TRBV19 and TRBJ1-2 gives the whole variable domain DGGITQSPKYLFRKEGQNVTLSCEQNLNHDAMYWYRQDPGQGLRLIYYSQIVNDFQKGDIAEGYSVSREKKESFPLTVTSAQKNPTAFYLCASSQPGQGNYGYTFGSGTRLTVV.

The gene calls are TRBV10-3 and TRBJ2-3; 15 bases map to TRBD2. The CDR3 totals 18 residues. Looked up from germline, CDR1 is ENHRY and CDR2 is SYGVKD. Trimming at V came to 2 bases and at J to 1 base, leaving 4 bases not matched to a gene. CDR3 DNA: TGTGCCATCAGTGAGGGACTAGCGGGAGGGCCTGGCACAGATACGCAGTATTTT. Amino acids: CAISEGLAGGPGTDTQYF.

The chain has TRBV3-1 (or the pseudogene TRBV3-2) and TRBJ1-1, with D possibly being TRBD1 (5 bases). Germline-derived CDR1 and CDR2 are LGHDT and YNNKEL (reference sequence). This CDR3 is built from 13 residues. V lost 8 bases and J 1 base, leaving 11 bases between the germline ends. Here the CDR3 DNA reads TGTGCCAGCCAACCGACAGAGAACACTGAAGCTTTCTTT. Protein sequence: CASQPTENTEAFF.

The CDR3 loop is CASSATGDNQETQYF. DNA for the CDR3: TGCGCCAGCAGCGCGACAGGGGACAACCAAGAGACCCAGTACTTC. The chain recombines TRBV5-1 with TRBJ2-5; 8 bases map to TRBD1. This CDR3 comprises 15 residues. Losses at the gene ends were 4 bases for V and 0 bases for J; bases not matched to a gene: 5. CDR1 is SGHRS and CDR2 is YFSETQ in the germline V gene.

The chain couples TRBV2 to TRBJ1-2, with 9 bases aligning to TRBD1. The CDR3 has 12 amino acids. Trimming at V came to 7 bases and at J to 8 bases, leaving 5 bases not matched to a gene. Germline CDR1 is SNHLY and CDR2 is FYNNEI. CDR3 nucleotide sequence: TGTGCCAGCAATAACAGGGGGCCGGGCTACACCTTC. It codes for CASNNRGPGYTF.

The chain joins TRBV15 to TRBJ2-2; a weak D match, TRBD1 (5 bases). Germline CDR1 is LNHNV and CDR2 is YYDKDF (reference sequence). This CDR3 contains 19 residues. V lost 0 bases and J lost 0, with 17 bases in between. The CDR3 is CATSRDGIERTTNTGELFF. The CDR3 nucleotides are TGTGCCACCAGCAGAGATGGTATAGAAAGGACAACGAACACCGGGGAGCTGTTTTTT.

In its sample, this clone was seen many times. CDR3 sequence: CASSQDTVSRSQHF. In DNA form, the CDR3 reads TGCGCCAGCAGCCAAGATACCGTTTCGAGGTCCCAGCATTTT. The V and J genes are TRBV4-1 and TRBJ1-5; D ambiguous. Trimming left V 0 bases short and J 11 bases short, with 14 bases between. CDR3 size: 14 residues. The V gene's germline CDR1 is MGHRA and CDR2 YSYEKL.